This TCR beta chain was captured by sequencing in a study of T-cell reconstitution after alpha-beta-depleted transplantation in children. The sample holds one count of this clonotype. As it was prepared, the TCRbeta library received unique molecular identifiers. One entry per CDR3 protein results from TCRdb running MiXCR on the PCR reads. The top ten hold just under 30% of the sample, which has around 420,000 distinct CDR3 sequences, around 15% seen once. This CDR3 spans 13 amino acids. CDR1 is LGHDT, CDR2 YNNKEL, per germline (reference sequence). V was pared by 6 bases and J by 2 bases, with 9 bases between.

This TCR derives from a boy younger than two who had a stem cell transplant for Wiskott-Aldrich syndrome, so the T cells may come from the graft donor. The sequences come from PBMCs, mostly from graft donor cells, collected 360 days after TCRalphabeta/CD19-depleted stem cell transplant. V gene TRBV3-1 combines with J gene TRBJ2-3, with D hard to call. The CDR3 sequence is CASRFWSTDTQYF. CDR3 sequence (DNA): TGTGCCAGCAGATTCTGGTCCACAGATACGCAGTATTTT.